This T cell receptor beta chain was identified in a study of T-cell reconstitution after alpha-beta-depleted transplantation in children. CDR1 and CDR2 (germline): SGDLS, YYNGEE. V lost 4 bases, J lost 1 base, and 16 bases lay in between. CDR3 length equals 16 residues. A library of TCRbeta sequences, prepared with unique molecular identifiers, was generated. TCRdb itself ran the PCR reads through MiXCR, one entry per CDR3 protein. There are a few hundred thousand distinct CDR3 sequences in the sample; roughly a tenth occur only once, and 5% to 6% lies in the top ten. This clonotype was seen ten or more times.

This receptor was identified in a human donor who donated a stem cell graft to a child with SCID. The sequences come from PBMCs from the stem cell graft donor, collected from the stem cell graft. The V call is TRBV9, the J call TRBJ2-3, with D hard to call. CDR3 DNA sequence: TGTGCCAGCAGCCCGTACTTGAAAGGTGGCACAGATACGCAGTATTTT. The encoded protein is CASSPYLKGGTDTQYF.